The source of this T cell receptor beta chain is a study of blood T cell repertoires in COVID-19 (dated by TCRdb to 2019 to 2021). As for the study more broadly: Samples from collaborators originated in the United States, Italy and Spain and spanned both the acute and convalescent phases of COVID-19. The material from the prospective study consisted of cDNA or gDNA derived from T cells, B-cell-depleted T cells, or PBMCs. Subjects who had been exposed to COVID-19, were actively infected with it, or had recovered from it provided the deeply sampled blood TCRbeta repertoires that made up the dataset. The repertoires were made available in a free public database intended to serve as a resource for research on the immune response to SARS-CoV-2. The samples were drawn from two sources: the first 160 participants of the ongoing ImmuneRACE study, and over 1,000 subjects contributed by 6 global collaborators. Nearly every sample came with metadata listing a de-identified subject ID, COVID-19 status, age in years and sex. Where HLA class I and class II types were available, the types were taken from metadata supplied by the sample provider, not from assay-based typing.

As encoded in the germline V gene, CDR1 is MDHEN while CDR2 is SYDVKM. V ends up 2 bases short and J 9 bases short, with an unmatched junction base count of 13. The CDR3 has 17 amino acids, counting the end cysteine and phenylalanine. Only CDR3 DNA remains: 51 bases, in frame from the first base. Each collaborating institution followed its own protocols to collect whole blood in K2EDTA tubes. For TCRbeta analysis, collaborators shipped samples as frozen whole blood, isolated PBMCs, or DNA extracted from either of those sample types. The paper as a whole reports these results and caveats: The quantity of clinical and demographic metadata differed by source and by participant and was supplied without curation.

The immunoSEQ Assay, a bias-controlled multiplex PCR, was used to amplify TCRbeta CDR3 regions from genomic DNA. The authors processed their data as follows. The number of nucleated cells in each sample was estimated by amplification of reference gene primers within the assay. Sequence reads were collapsed and filtered to measure the absolute abundance of every unique TCRbeta CDR3 rearrangement. For each sample, productive Simpson clonality was calculated as the square root of Simpson's diversity index over productive rearrangements. TCRdb took over this immuneACCESS table, retaining in-frame rearrangements with V and J assigned. Such tables are incomplete; in checked studies, under half of the missing clones stem from an unresolved V gene, and the remainder is unexplained. For V, J and clone size, that table is used; D and trimming come from the DNA. This sample has 140,000 or so clones in its table, and 80% to 90% of those were observed once. The ten largest account for around 8.3% of the sample.

Worth noting for this clone: This clone's antigen is unknown. The input lacks base qualities; no much larger clone sits a single base away.

This chain is built from TRBV28 and TRBJ1-5, with 10 bases matching TRBD1. The source is a woman aged 50 to 65 with active or convalescent COVID-19. The sequenced sample was peripheral blood. The DNA sequence follows: TGTGCCAGCAGTTTAGTCGGGACAGGGGCCCTCAGGGTGCCCCAGCATTTT. Its product reads: CASSLVGTGALRVPQHF.